The rows below give T cell receptor beta chains drawn from one sample of a study of identical twins. TCRdb passed the 5' RACE reads through MiXCR, listing each CDR3 protein once. The profile shows more than 1.5 million distinct CDR3 sequences, 32% of them singletons. The specimen sequenced was cord blood. The receptor source for this set is a newborn girl in good health. The CDR3 runs from the conserved cysteine through the conserved F or W.

V | CDR3
TRBV5-1 | CASSEGPSYEQYF
TRBV3-1 | CASSPRGRGEANYGYTF
TRBV5-1 | CASSLGLAVYNEQYF
TRBV13 | CASSLGGTVGTDTQYF
TRBV20-1 | CSAQTSFQFF
TRBV20-1 | CSARDMRQPYDEQFF
TRBV3-1 | CASSRQGYTGELFF
TRBV9 | CASSVGPATAASTDTQYF
TRBV6-1 | CASNVAGSSYEQYF
TRBV21-1 | CASSKQNTEAFF
TRBV9 | CASSVAGTVNEKLFF
TRBV24-1 | CATSDPTKSSYEQYF